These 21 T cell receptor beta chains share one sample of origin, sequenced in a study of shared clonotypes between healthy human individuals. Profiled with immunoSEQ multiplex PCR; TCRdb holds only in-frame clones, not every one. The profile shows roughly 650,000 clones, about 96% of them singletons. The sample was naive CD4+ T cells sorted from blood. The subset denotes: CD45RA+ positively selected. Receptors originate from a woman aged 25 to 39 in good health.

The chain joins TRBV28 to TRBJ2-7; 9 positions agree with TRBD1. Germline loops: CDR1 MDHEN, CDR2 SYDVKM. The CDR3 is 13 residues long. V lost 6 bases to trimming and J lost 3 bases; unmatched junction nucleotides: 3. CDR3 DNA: TGTGCCAGCAGGGGGACAGGGTACTACGAGCAGTACTTC. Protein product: CASRGTGYYEQYF.

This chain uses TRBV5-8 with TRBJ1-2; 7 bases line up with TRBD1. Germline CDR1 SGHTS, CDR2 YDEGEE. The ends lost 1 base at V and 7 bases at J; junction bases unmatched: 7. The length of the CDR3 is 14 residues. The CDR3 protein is CASSLRQGGAGYTF. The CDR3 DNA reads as TGTGCCAGCAGCTTGAGACAGGGAGGGGCTGGCTACACCTTC.

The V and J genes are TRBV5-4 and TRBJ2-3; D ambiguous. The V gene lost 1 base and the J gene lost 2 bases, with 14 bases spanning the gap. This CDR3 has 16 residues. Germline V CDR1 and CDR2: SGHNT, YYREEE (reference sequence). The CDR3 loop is CASSLIVGVDTDTQYF. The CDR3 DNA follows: TGTGCCAGCAGCTTGATTGTGGGTGTGGACACAGATACGCAGTATTTT.

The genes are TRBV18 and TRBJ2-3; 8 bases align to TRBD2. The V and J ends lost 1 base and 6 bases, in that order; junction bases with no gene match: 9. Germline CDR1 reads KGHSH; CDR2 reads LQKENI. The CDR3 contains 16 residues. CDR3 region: CASSPRGTSKRDTQYF. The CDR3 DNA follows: TGTGCCAGCTCACCACGGGGGACTAGTAAGCGGGATACGCAGTATTTT.

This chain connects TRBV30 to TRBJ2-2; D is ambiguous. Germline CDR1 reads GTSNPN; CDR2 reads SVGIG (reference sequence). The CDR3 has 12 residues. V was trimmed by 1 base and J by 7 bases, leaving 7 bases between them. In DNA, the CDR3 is TGTGCCTGGAGTGGGGTTGGCGGGGAGCTGTTTTTT. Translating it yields CAWSGVGGELFF.

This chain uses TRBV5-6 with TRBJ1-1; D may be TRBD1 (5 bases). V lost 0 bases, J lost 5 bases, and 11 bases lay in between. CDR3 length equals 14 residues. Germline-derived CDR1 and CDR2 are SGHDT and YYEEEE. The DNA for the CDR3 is TGTGCCAGCAGCTTGGTGGGGGTGCGGACTGAAGCTTTCTTT. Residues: CASSLVGVRTEAFF.

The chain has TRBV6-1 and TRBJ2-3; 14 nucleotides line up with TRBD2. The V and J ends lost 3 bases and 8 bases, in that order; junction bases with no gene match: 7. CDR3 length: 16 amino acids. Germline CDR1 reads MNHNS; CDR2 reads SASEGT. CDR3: CASSDGTSGRGGTQYF. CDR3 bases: TGTGCCAGCAGTGACGGGACTAGCGGGAGAGGGGGTACGCAGTATTTT.

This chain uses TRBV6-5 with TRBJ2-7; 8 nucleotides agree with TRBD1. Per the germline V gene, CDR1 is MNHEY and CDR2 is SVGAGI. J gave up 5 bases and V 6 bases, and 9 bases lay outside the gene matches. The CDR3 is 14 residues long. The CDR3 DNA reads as TGTGCCAGCAGACGGGCGGACAGGGATGACGAGCAGTACTTC. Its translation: CASRRADRDDEQYF.

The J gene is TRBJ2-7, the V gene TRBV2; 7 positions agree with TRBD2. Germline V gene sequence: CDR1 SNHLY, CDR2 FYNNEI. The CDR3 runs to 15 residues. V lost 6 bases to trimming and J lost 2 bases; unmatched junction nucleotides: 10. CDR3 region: CASSGIQRGAYEQYF. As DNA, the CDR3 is TGTGCCAGCAGCGGGATTCAACGGGGGGCCTACGAGCAGTACTTC.

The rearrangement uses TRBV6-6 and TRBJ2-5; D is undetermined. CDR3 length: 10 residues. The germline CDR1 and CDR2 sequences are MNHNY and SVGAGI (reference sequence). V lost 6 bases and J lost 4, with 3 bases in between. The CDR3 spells CASRGETQYF. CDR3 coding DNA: TGTGCCAGCAGGGGAGAGACCCAGTACTTC.

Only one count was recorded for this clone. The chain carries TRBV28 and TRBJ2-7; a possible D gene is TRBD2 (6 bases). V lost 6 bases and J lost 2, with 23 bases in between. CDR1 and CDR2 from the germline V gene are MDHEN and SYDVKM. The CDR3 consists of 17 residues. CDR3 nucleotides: TGTGCCAGCAGCCTACCGAGTTTTTCGGGAGCCGCCTACGAGCAGTACTTC. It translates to CASSLPSFSGAAYEQYF.

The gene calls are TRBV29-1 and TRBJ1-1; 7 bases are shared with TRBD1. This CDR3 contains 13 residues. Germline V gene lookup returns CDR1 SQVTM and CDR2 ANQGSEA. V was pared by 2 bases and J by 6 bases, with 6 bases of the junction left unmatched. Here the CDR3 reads CSVEQTGTAEAFF. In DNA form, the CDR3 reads TGCAGCGTTGAACAGACAGGGACGGCTGAAGCTTTCTTT.

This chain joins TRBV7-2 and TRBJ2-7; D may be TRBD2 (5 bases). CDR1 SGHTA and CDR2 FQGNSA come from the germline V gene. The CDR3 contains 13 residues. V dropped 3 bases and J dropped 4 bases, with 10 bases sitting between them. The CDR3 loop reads CASSFGGGYEQYF. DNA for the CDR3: TGTGCCAGCAGCTTCGGTGGCGGGTACGAGCAGTACTTC.

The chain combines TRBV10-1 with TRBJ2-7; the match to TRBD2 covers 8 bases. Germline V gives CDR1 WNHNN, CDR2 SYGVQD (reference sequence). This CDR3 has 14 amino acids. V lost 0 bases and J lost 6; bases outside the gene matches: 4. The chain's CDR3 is CASSESLAGTEQYF. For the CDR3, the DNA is TGCGCCAGCAGTGAGTCTTTAGCGGGAACCGAGCAGTACTTC.

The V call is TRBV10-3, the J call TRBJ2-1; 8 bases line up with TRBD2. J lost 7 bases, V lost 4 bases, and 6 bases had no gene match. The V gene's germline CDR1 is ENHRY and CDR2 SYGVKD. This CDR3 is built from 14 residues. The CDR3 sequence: CAISASGSMNEQFF. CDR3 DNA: TGTGCCATCAGTGCAAGCGGGAGTATGAATGAGCAGTTCTTC.

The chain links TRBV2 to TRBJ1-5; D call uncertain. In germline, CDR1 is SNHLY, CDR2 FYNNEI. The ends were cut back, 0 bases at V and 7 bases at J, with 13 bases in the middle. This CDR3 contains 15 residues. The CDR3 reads CASSEALTGGQPQHF. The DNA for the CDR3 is TGTGCCAGCAGTGAAGCGCTTACGGGCGGCCAGCCCCAGCATTTT.

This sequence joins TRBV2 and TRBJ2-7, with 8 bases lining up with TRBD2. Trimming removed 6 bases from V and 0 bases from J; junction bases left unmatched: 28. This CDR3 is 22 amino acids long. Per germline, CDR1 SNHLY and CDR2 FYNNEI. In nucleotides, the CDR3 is TGTGCCAGCAGATACCGGGACACCGGACCTCCTAGTTGGCGGGAGGTCTCCTACGAGCAGTACTTC. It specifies CASRYRDTGPPSWREVSYEQYF.

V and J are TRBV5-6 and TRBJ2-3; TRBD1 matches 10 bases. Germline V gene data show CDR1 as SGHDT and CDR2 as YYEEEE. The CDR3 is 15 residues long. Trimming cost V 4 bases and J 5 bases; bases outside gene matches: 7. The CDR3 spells CASSVGTGVRDTQYF. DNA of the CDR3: TGTGCCAGCAGCGTCGGGACAGGGGTTAGAGATACGCAGTATTTT. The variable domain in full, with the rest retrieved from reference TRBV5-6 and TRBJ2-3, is DAGVTQSPTHLIKTRGQQVTLRCSPKSGHDTVSWYQQALGQGPQFIFQYYEEEERQRGNFPDRFSGHQFPNYSSELNVNALLLGDSALYLCASSVGTGVRDTQYFGPGTRLTVL.

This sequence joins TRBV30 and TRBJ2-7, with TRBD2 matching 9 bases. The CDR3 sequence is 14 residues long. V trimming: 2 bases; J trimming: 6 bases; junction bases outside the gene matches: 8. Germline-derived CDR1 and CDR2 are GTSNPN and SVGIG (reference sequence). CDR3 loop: CAWSPGTSFAEQYF. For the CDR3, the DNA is TGTGCCTGGAGTCCCGGGACTAGCTTTGCCGAGCAGTACTTC.

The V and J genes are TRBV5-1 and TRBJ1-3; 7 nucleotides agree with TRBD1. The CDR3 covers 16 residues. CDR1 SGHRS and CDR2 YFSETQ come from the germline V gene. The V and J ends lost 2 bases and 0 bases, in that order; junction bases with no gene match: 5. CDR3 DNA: TGCGCCAGCAGCTTAGGGACAGTGAGCTCTGGAAACACCATATATTTT. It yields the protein CASSLGTVSSGNTIYF.

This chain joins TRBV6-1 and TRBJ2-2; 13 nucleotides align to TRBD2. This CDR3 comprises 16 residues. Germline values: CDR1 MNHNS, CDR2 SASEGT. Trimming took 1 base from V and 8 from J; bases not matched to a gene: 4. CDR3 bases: TGTGCCAGCAGTGAAGTACTAGCGGGAGGGTTTGGGGAGCTGTTTTTT. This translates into CASSEVLAGGFGELFF.